Included here is one TCR beta chain sequence, with context. Its antigen remains unknown. Survey level was the resolution at which the v3.0 immunoSEQ assay ran. Per sample, sequencing targeted roughly 35,000-50,000 T-cell genomes. TCRdb keeps only in-frame clones here, not all; method: immunoSEQ multiplex PCR. The sample consists of 20,000 to 30,000 clones, approximately 90% of them appearing once. The data are from a study of long-term antiretroviral therapy in people with HIV. General study results and limits: ART adherence, viral resistance and therapy changes were not recorded.

Sequencing used unsorted PBMCs, obtained 1.9 years after starting antiretroviral therapy. This receptor was taken from a woman aged 25 to 45 with HIV.

CDR3 region: CASSLSLDYEQYV. Here the CDR3 DNA reads TGTGCCAGCAGCCTGTCACTTGACTACGAGCAGTACGTC. The chain links TRBV11-2 to TRBJ2-7; no clear D. Germline-derived CDR1 and CDR2 are SGHAT and FQNNGV. This CDR3 spans 13 amino acids. Between the trimmed V and J ends, which lost 5 bases and 3 bases, there was a span of 11 bases.